The clone carrying this T cell receptor (beta chain) was detected once. Its matching antigen is unknown. Mismatch with germline at one junction end may stem from a read error. This record belongs to a study of lymphopenia after photon versus proton radiotherapy. The germline CDR1 and CDR2 sequences are SSHAT and FNYEAQ (reference sequence). The CDR3 covers 12 residues. Clones were sequenced by immunoSEQ multiplex PCR, and TCRdb holds only the in-frame ones, with some missing. The top ten hold approximately 2.6% of the sample, which has 55,000 to 75,000 clones, approximately 91% seen once. Study-level points and caveats: Relative stability marked proton patients; photon patients lost diversity and naive cells. A bigger post-nadir fall in TCR diversity correlated inversely with survival time in deceased patients. Authors raise, but do not show, better survival with proton therapy.

The TCR comes from a woman in her 70s with pancreatic cancer. J is TRBJ2-2 and V is TRBV7-7; D uncertain. Source: peripheral blood, taken from a patient treated with photon-based radiotherapy. The CDR3 sequence is CASSPPSGELFF. CDR3 nucleotides: TGTGCTAGCAGCCCCCCTTCGGGGGAGCTGTTTTTT.